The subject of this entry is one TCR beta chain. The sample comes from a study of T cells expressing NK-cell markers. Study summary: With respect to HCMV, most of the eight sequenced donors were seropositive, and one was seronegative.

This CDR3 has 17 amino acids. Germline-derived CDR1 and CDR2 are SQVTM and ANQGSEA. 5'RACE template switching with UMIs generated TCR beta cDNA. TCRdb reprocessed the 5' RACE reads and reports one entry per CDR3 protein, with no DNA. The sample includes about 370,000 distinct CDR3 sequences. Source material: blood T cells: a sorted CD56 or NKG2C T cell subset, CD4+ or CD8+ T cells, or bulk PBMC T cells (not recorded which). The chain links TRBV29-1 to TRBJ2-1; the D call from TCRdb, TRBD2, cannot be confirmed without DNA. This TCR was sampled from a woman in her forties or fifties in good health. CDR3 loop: CSVEDQGGRSISNEQFF.